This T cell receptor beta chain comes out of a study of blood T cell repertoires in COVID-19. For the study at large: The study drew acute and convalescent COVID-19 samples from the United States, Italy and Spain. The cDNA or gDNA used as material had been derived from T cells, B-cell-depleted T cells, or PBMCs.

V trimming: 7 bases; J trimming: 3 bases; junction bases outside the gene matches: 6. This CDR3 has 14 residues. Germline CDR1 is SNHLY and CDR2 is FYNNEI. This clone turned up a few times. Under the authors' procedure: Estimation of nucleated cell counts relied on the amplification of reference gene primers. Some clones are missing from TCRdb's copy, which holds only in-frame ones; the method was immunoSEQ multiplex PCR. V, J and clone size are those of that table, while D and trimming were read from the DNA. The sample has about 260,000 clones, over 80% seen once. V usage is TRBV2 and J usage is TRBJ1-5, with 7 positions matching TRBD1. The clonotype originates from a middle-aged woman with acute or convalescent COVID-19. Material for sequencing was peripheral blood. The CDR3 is CASNTGQTNQPQHF. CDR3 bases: TGTGCCAGCAATACGGGACAGACCAATCAGCCCCAGCATTTT.